The 17 T cell receptor beta chains given below trace back to one sample, sequenced in a study of blood T cell repertoires in COVID-19. Libraries were prepared by immunoSEQ multiplex PCR; TCRdb keeps only in-frame clonotypes and omits some of them. Of over 350,000 clones in the sample, roughly 90% are singletons; the top ten hold approximately 1%. Sequencing was performed on PBMCs or T cells enriched from blood (not recorded which). These receptors all come from a woman aged 25 to 39 with acute COVID-19.

The chain employs TRBV5-1 and TRBJ2-1, with D possibly TRBD1 on 7 matching bases. The CDR3 runs to 17 residues. Germline CDR1 and CDR2: SGHRS and YFSETQ. The ends were cut back, 0 bases at V and 4 bases at J, with 17 bases in the middle. This CDR3 reads CASSLVSGDSFYNEQFF. DNA of the CDR3: TGCGCCAGCAGCTTGGTATCGGGGGACAGCTTTTACAATGAGCAGTTCTTC.

This chain connects TRBV4-3 to TRBJ1-3; 7 bases line up with TRBD1. Germline V gene sequence: CDR1 LGHNA, CDR2 YSLEER. The CDR3 consists of 18 residues. V lost 0 bases, J lost 2 bases, and 10 bases stayed unmatched. CDR3 sequence (DNA): TGCGCCAGCAGCCAAGATTCCCCGGGACAGAGAACTGGAAACACCATATATTTT. Translating gives CASSQDSPGQRTGNTIYF.

The rearrangement uses TRBV7-6 and TRBJ1-2, with 11 bases matching TRBD1. The CDR3 length is 15 residues. V dropped 4 bases and J dropped 5; count of bases not matched to a gene: 6. CDR1 SGHVS and CDR2 FNYEAQ come from the germline V gene. The DNA of the CDR3 is TGTGCCAGCAGCTCGGGGACAGGGGGGTTTTATGGCTACACCTTC. Protein: CASSSGTGGFYGYTF.

The V call is TRBV7-2, the J call TRBJ1-3; 7 nucleotides line up with TRBD1. Germline CDR1 is SGHTA and CDR2 is FQGNSA. The CDR3 sequence is 15 residues long. V lost 5 bases to trimming and J lost 0 bases; unmatched junction nucleotides: 4. The chain's CDR3 is CASSPWTGSGNTIYF. CDR3 DNA sequence: TGTGCCAGCAGCCCTTGGACAGGCTCTGGAAACACCATATATTTT.

The CDR3 is CASSEWVGGGEPGNTIYF. The CDR3, as DNA: TGTGCCAGCAGTGAATGGGTCGGTGGGGGGGAGCCTGGAAACACCATATATTTT. This rearrangement joins TRBV6-1 to TRBJ1-3, with D perhaps TRBD1 (5 bases). The CDR3 has 18 amino acids. The V gene lost 2 bases and the J gene lost 2 bases, with 19 bases spanning the gap. Germline values: CDR1 MNHNS, CDR2 SASEGT.

V is TRBV27 and J is TRBJ2-7; D is unresolved. The CDR3 length is 14 residues. Deletions cut 6 bases from V and 0 bases from J, with 12 bases between. The germline gives CDR1 MNHEY, CDR2 SMNVEV (reference sequence). DNA of the CDR3: TGTGCCAGCAGCTTGGCTGGTATCTCCTACGAGCAGTACTTC. Translating it yields CASSLAGISYEQYF.

The CDR3 DNA reads TGTGCCAGCAGCTACCGGGACAGGGGGCGGCGTAGTCACTATGGCTACACCTTC. Amino acids: CASSYRDRGRRSHYGYTF. The gene calls are TRBV7-2 and TRBJ1-2, with 12 bases matching TRBD1. V shed 4 bases, J shed 3 bases, and the junction held 12 bases outside the gene matches. Germline CDR1 reads SGHTA; CDR2 reads FQGNSA. The CDR3 length is 18 residues. Full variable domain (remainder filled in from reference TRBV7-2 and TRBJ1-2): GAGVSQSPSNKVTEKGKDVELRCDPISGHTALYWYRQSLGQGLEFLIYFQGNSAPDKSGLPSDRFSAERTGGSVSTLTIQRTQQEDSAVYLCASSYRDRGRRSHYGYTFGSGTRLTVV.

This chain joins TRBV19 and TRBJ1-2; a weak D match, TRBD1 (5 bases). Germline V lookup: CDR1 LNHDA, CDR2 SQIVND (reference sequence). The CDR3 loop spans 12 amino acids. V was clipped by 4 bases and J by 8 bases, with 11 bases between them. The CDR3 loop is CASSTDKGGYTF. The CDR3 DNA reads TGTGCCAGTAGTACGGACAAGGGGGGCTACACCTTC. Based on the CDR3 plus reference TRBV19 and TRBJ1-2, the full variable domain is DGGITQSPKYLFRKEGQNVTLSCEQNLNHDAMYWYRQDPGQGLRLIYYSQIVNDFQKGDIAEGYSVSREKKESFPLTVTSAQKNPTAFYLCASSTDKGGYTFGSGTRLTVV.

This clone was detected only a few times. J is TRBJ1-1 and V is TRBV18; D not resolved. This CDR3 spans 14 amino acids. Germline V lookup: CDR1 KGHSH, CDR2 LQKENI. Trimming took off 4 bases at V and 4 bases at J, with 13 bases between the two ends. The CDR3 is CASSLSQDPTEAFF. The CDR3 DNA sequence: TGTGCCAGCTCACTTTCGCAGGATCCCACTGAAGCTTTCTTT.

The chain recombines TRBV24-1 with TRBJ2-7; 8 bases match TRBD1. Germline V CDR1 and CDR2: KGHDR, SFDVKD. The trim removed 5 bases at V and 5 bases at J, leaving 4 bases unmatched. The CDR3 has 13 amino acids. CDR3 loop: CATSGTTGDEQYF. The CDR3 DNA follows: TGTGCCACCAGTGGGACGACAGGGGACGAGCAGTACTTC.

The J gene is TRBJ1-2, the V gene TRBV6-1; tentatively, D is TRBD1 (5 bases). CDR1 is MNHNS and CDR2 is SASEGT in the germline V gene. The V gene lost 2 bases and the J gene lost 8 bases, with 12 bases spanning the gap. The CDR3 is 13 amino acids. The CDR3 coding sequence is TGTGCCAGCAGTGAAAAGGGGTTCGGGGGCTACACCTTC. Residues: CASSEKGFGGYTF.

The chain recombines TRBV6-2 or TRBV6-3 with TRBJ2-7, with 7 nucleotides matching TRBD1. V shed 6 bases, J shed 2 bases, and the junction held 7 bases outside the gene matches. Germline-derived CDR1 and CDR2 are MNHEY and SVGEGT. The CDR3 extends over 14 amino acids. CDR3 coding DNA: TGTGCCAGCAGCCACCTACAGGGGACCTACGAGCAGTACTTC. Translation: CASSHLQGTYEQYF.

The DNA of the CDR3 is TGTGCCAGCAGCGTAGCTGTGAGCACAGATACGCAGTATTTT. Translation gives CASSVAVSTDTQYF. The rearrangement uses TRBV9 and TRBJ2-3; D unresolved. V was clipped by 0 bases and J by 0 bases, with 5 bases between them. Germline lookup yields CDR1 SGDLS and CDR2 YYNGEE. The CDR3 sequence is 14 residues long. Drawing the rest from reference TRBV9 and TRBJ2-3, the complete variable domain is DSGVTQTPKHLITATGQRVTLRCSPRSGDLSVYWYQQSLDQGLQFLIQYYNGEERAKGNILERFSAQQFPDLHSELNLSSLELGDSALYFCASSVAVSTDTQYFGPGTRLTVL.

The genes are TRBV29-1 and TRBJ2-7, with TRBD1 matching over 9 bases. This CDR3 is 12 amino acids long. Germline assignment: CDR1 SQVTM and CDR2 ANQGSEA. J lost 5 bases, V lost 6 bases, and 5 bases had no gene match. CDR3 sequence reads: CSVRDRVDEQYF. The DNA of the CDR3 is TGCAGCGTCCGGGACAGGGTCGACGAGCAGTACTTC.

This chain links TRBV6-2 or TRBV6-3 with TRBJ1-2; tentatively, D is TRBD1 (6 bases). V lost 4 bases to trimming and J lost 4 bases, with 16 bases between them. In germline, CDR1 is MNHEY, CDR2 SVGEGT. This CDR3 has 15 residues. The CDR3 sequence: CASSFNPDRSYGYTF. DNA of the CDR3: TGTGCCAGCAGTTTCAATCCCGACAGGTCCTATGGCTACACCTTC.

This clone was recorded once. J is TRBJ1-1 and V is TRBV7-3; D not resolved. V lost 2 bases and J lost 4, with 20 bases in between. This CDR3 region has 17 residues. Germline V CDR1 and CDR2: SGHTA, FQGTGA. The chain's CDR3 is CASSLSPVPQIATEAFF. The CDR3 nucleotides read TGTGCCAGCAGCTTATCCCCCGTCCCGCAGATCGCCACTGAAGCTTTCTTT.

V usage is TRBV19 and J usage is TRBJ1-4; 8 nucleotides match TRBD1. The CDR3 is 13 amino acids. Germline V CDR1 and CDR2: LNHDA, SQIVND (reference sequence). The trim removed 6 bases at V and 7 bases at J, leaving 4 bases unmatched. CDR3 protein: CASRSGGLEKLFF. CDR3 in DNA: TGTGCCAGTAGGTCAGGGGGCCTTGAAAAACTGTTTTTT.